The table lists the clone carrying this TCR beta chain with a count of one. Its antigen remains unknown. Germline values: CDR1 LNHNV, CDR2 YYDKDF (reference sequence). Trimming took 3 bases from V and 3 from J; bases not matched to a gene: 16. This CDR3 spans 18 amino acids. This sample is part of a study of cytomegalovirus exposure and HLA in healthy donors. With 60 Vbeta and 13 Jbeta primers, the PCR was carried out. Profiled with immunoSEQ multiplex PCR; TCRdb holds only in-frame clones, not every one. The table has about 150,000 clones, roughly four fifths seen once. Study-wide results and limits: In a later analysis, at a false discovery rate of 0.05, roughly 17,000 TCR beta sequences were associated with HLA alleles.

Input material: PBMCs. The V gene is TRBV15, the J gene TRBJ2-7; 8 bases align to TRBD2. This clonotype originated in a male donor in good health and CMV-seronegative. The CDR3 reads CATSSGHPRGGAFYEQYF. CDR3 in DNA: TGTGCCACCAGCAGTGGTCACCCTCGGGGGGGGGCGTTCTACGAGCAGTACTTC.